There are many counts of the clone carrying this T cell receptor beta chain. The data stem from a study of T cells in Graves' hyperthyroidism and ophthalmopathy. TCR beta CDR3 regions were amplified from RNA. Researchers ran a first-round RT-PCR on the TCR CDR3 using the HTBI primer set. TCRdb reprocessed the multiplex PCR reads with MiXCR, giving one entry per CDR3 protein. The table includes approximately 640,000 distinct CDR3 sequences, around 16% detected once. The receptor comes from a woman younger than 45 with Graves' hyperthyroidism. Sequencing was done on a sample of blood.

CDR3 DNA sequence: TGTGCCAGCAGAATACAGGGATCCGGCTCTGGAAACACCATATATTTT. The encoded protein is CASRIQGSGSGNTIYF. The chain has TRBV6-1 and TRBJ1-3, with D possibly matching TRBD1 (6 bases). Looked up from germline, CDR1 is MNHNS and CDR2 is SASEGT. Trimming removed 6 bases from V and 0 bases from J, with 15 bases in between. The length of the CDR3 is 16 residues.